The 20 T cell receptor beta chains presented below share a single source sample, sequenced in a study of regulatory T cells in long-lasting Graves disease. This sample's time point: newly diagnosed GD, antithyroid drugs for less than 3 months. Extracted RNA from PBMCs served as the source of the TCR library. Arm-PCR of CDR3 regions and iRepertoire HTBI primers were used to build TCR beta libraries. MiXCR, run by TCRdb on the multiplex PCR reads, gives a single entry per CDR3 protein. Seen here are roughly 400,000 distinct CDR3 sequences, roughly 15% observed once, and the top ten hold about 25%. These data were also reused for a study on T cells in Graves' hyperthyroidism and ophthalmopathy.

The starting material was peripheral blood mononuclear cells (PBMCs), obtained at new diagnosis, from a patient treated with antithyroid drugs. These TCRs come from a woman in her late teens or twenties with Graves disease.

About this clonotype itself: With only one base between it and a far larger clone, this is likely a read error. V and J are TRBV6-1 and TRBJ2-1; 10 positions match TRBD1. The V gene's germline CDR1 is MNHNS and CDR2 SASEGT. This CDR3 contains 15 residues. Trimming removed 4 bases from V and 10 bases from J; junction bases left unmatched: 10. For the CDR3, the DNA is TGTGCCAGCAGTGTCTCCGGGACAGGGGCCTACGAGCAGTTCTTC. It encodes CASSVSGTGAYEQFF.

A remark on this clonotype: A much larger clonotype is one base distant, so this may be a read error. The genes are TRBV29-1 and TRBJ2-1; 8 bases match TRBD2. Per germline, CDR1 SQVTM and CDR2 ANQGSEA. CDR3 size: 17 residues. The CDR3, as DNA: TGCGGCTTCGACCACCCATCGAGCGGGGGATCTGACAATGAGCAGTTCTTC. This codes for CGFDHPSSGGSDNEQFF.

This clonotype was seen at least ten times. J is TRBJ2-1 and V is TRBV6-1; 10 bases are shared with TRBD2. The V gene end was trimmed by 7 bases and the J gene end by 8 bases; junction bases not matched to a gene: 11. Germline lookup yields CDR1 MNHNS and CDR2 SASEGT. This CDR3 region has 15 residues. This CDR3 is CASTWTSGQSDEQFF. CDR3 nucleotides: TGTGCCAGCACCTGGACTAGCGGACAGTCCGATGAGCAGTTCTTC.

This clonotype has a handful of counts. The gene calls are TRBV9 and TRBJ1-2; no clear D gene. Germline V lookup: CDR1 SGDLS, CDR2 YYNGEE. The CDR3 consists of 14 residues. V lost 0 bases, J lost 4 bases, and 10 bases lay in between. The CDR3 reads CASSVDSEAYGYTF. The CDR3 DNA reads as TGTGCCAGCAGCGTAGACAGCGAAGCCTATGGCTACACCTTC.

This clonotype has a count of ten or more. V is TRBV20-1 and J is TRBJ2-7; 7 bases fit TRBD2. Looked up from germline, CDR1 is DFQATT and CDR2 is SNEGSKA (reference sequence). Trimming took 3 bases from V and 7 from J; bases not matched to a gene: 15. The CDR3 contains 15 residues. CDR3 bases: TGCAGTGCTAGTGCCCTAGCGGCGAGGGGAGAGGAGCAGTACTTC. It codes for CSASALAARGEEQYF.

This clonotype was seen ten or more times. The chain recombines TRBV12-3 or TRBV12-4 with TRBJ1-1; D remains unclear. The V and J ends lost 4 bases and 1 base respectively, with 10 bases between them. This CDR3 comprises 14 residues. CDR3 protein: CASSYRPANTEAFF. For the CDR3, the DNA is TGTGCCAGCAGTTACCGGCCGGCGAACACTGAAGCTTTCTTT.

The chain uses TRBV28 and TRBJ1-3, with TRBD1 as a possible D gene (5 bases). The V gene's germline CDR1 is MDHEN and CDR2 SYDVKM. The CDR3 is 17 amino acids. V lost 6 bases and J lost 3, with 21 bases in between. CDR3 nucleotides: TGTGCCAGCAGCTACACCCTACCGGGGGGGGATGGAAACACCATATATTTT. Translating it yields CASSYTLPGGDGNTIYF.

This clonotype was seen repeatedly, ten times or more. V is TRBV6-5 and J is TRBJ1-1, with D perhaps matching TRBD1 (5 bases). V was cut by 0 bases and J by 3 bases, with 14 bases left in between. The CDR3 has 16 residues. Germline V lookup: CDR1 MNHEY, CDR2 SVGAGI. The chain's CDR3 is CASSYSTRVGDTEAFF. The DNA of the CDR3 is TGTGCCAGCAGTTACTCGACTCGGGTGGGGGACACTGAAGCTTTCTTT.

This clonotype was found many times. DNA of the CDR3: TGTGCCAGCAGAGAGAGGGGGAGTCACCAAGAGACCCAGTACTTC. Its translation is CASRERGSHQETQYF. The V call is TRBV3-1, the J call TRBJ2-5; D is perhaps TRBD1 (6 bases). Germline values: CDR1 LGHDT, CDR2 YNNKEL (reference sequence). Trimming left V 6 bases short and J 0 bases short, with 14 bases between. The CDR3 consists of 15 residues.

V gene TRBV6-1 combines with J gene TRBJ2-7; D is perhaps TRBD1 (5 bases). V lost 6 bases and J lost 2, with 11 bases in between. The CDR3 consists of 13 residues. Germline V gene sequence: CDR1 MNHNS, CDR2 SASEGT. Here the CDR3 DNA reads TGTGCCAGCAGGTCCGGACAAACCTACGAGCAGTACTTC. It specifies CASRSGQTYEQYF.

A few counts support this clonotype. This chain connects TRBV6-2 or TRBV6-3 to TRBJ2-5; tentative D call: TRBD1 (6 bases). Looked up from germline, CDR1 is MNHEY and CDR2 is SVGEGT. Trimming pared 2 bases from V and 5 bases from J, leaving 15 bases between. The length of the CDR3 is 15 residues. The CDR3: CASSYVAGVQETQYF. CDR3 nucleotide sequence: TGTGCCAGCAGTTACGTAGCAGGGGTCCAGGAGACCCAGTACTTC.

Ten or more counts support this clonotype. The chain combines TRBV12-3 or TRBV12-4 with TRBJ2-7; 7 bases are a match to TRBD2. V lost 6 bases, J lost 6 bases, and 14 bases stayed unmatched. The CDR3 has 15 amino acids. CDR3 sequence (DNA): TGTGCCAGCAGCCCCCGAAGGGAGGGACGGGTCGAGCAGTACTTC. Translating it yields CASSPRREGRVEQYF.

The table lists this clonotype with many counts. The chain uses TRBV7-8 and TRBJ2-6; D remains unclear. V was trimmed by 3 bases and J by 4 bases, leaving 10 bases between them. The CDR3 is 15 residues long. Germline loops: CDR1 SGHVS, CDR2 FQNEAQ. This chain's CDR3 is CASSFMSRGANVLTF. Written as DNA, the CDR3 is TGTGCCAGCAGCTTCATGTCCAGAGGGGCCAACGTCCTGACTTTC.

This clonotype was counted ten times or more. The chain uses TRBV10-3 and TRBJ2-7, with 12 positions matching TRBD2. This CDR3 is 15 amino acids long. Germline assignment: CDR1 ENHRY and CDR2 SYGVKD. V gave up 3 bases and J gave up 3 bases; unmatched junction bases: 3. The CDR3 nucleotides are TGTGCCATCAGTGATGGACTAGCGGGACACTACGAGCAGTACTTC. It is translated as CAISDGLAGHYEQYF.

There are a few counts of this clonotype. This chain uses TRBV11-2 with TRBJ1-2; no clear D gene. CDR3 length: 14 amino acids. V gave up 0 bases and J gave up 8 bases, with 13 bases separating them. From germline, CDR1 is SGHAT and CDR2 FQNNGV. DNA for the CDR3: TGTGCCAGCAGCTTAGATCGGGTGGGCGACGGCTACACCTTC. Translating gives CASSLDRVGDGYTF.

The chain combines TRBV6-1 with TRBJ2-3; TRBD2 matches at 13 bases. Trimming at V came to 6 bases and at J to 3 bases, leaving 12 bases not matched to a gene. CDR1 is MNHNS, CDR2 SASEGT, per germline. This CDR3 comprises 18 residues. The chain's CDR3 is CASSFGLAGVIGTDTQYF. CDR3 coding DNA: TGTGCCAGCAGCTTCGGACTAGCGGGAGTAATTGGGACAGATACGCAGTATTTT.

In this sample, this clonotype turned up a few times. The chain joins TRBV18 to TRBJ2-3; TRBD1 is a possible D gene (6 bases). Trimming removed 3 bases at V and 4 bases at J, with 14 bases between. Germline V gene lookup returns CDR1 KGHSH and CDR2 LQKENI. There are 15 residues in the CDR3. The CDR3 sequence is CASSPEQGLADTQYF. CDR3 nucleotide sequence: TGTGCCAGCTCACCCGAACAGGGTTTGGCAGATACGCAGTATTTT.

The CDR3 reads CASSNRTGRGSPLHF. The CDR3 coding sequence is TGTGCCAGCAGCAACCGGACAGGGAGGGGTTCACCCCTCCACTTT. The rearrangement joins TRBV7-2 to TRBJ1-6; 8 bases align to TRBD1. V lost 5 bases to trimming and J lost 9 bases; unmatched junction nucleotides: 9. The CDR3 runs to 15 residues. Germline-derived CDR1 and CDR2 are SGHTA and FQGNSA.

V and J are TRBV19 and TRBJ2-1, with 8 bases identical to TRBD1. J gave up 6 bases and V 6 bases, and 10 bases lay outside the gene matches. The CDR3 has 15 residues. Looked up from germline, CDR1 is LNHDA and CDR2 is SQIVND (reference sequence). CDR3 bases: TGTGCCAGTAGACAGGGGGTGTCCGGTGTCAATGAGCAGTTCTTC. This codes for CASRQGVSGVNEQFF.

This clonotype was seen a few times. The chain carries TRBV2 and TRBJ2-2; no firm D call. Trimming shortened V by 4 bases and J by 6 bases, and 6 bases separated the two germline ends. The CDR3 loop spans 12 amino acids. Germline V gives CDR1 SNHLY, CDR2 FYNNEI. This CDR3 is CASSVLSGELFF. Here the CDR3 DNA reads TGTGCCAGCAGTGTCTTATCCGGGGAGCTGTTTTTT.